The source of this T cell receptor beta chain is a study of response to subunit inactivated influenza vaccine. This clonotype was seen repeatedly, ten times or more. TCRdb re-called the RT-PCR reads with MiXCR, one entry per CDR3 protein. This table has approximately 170,000 distinct CDR3 sequences, around 12% appearing once. The sample also formed part of further work on T cells expressing NK-cell markers. That publication notes: Template switching by 5'RACE with UMIs generated the TCR beta cDNA. Each TCR beta repertoire originated in sorted T cells that were CD3+CD56+NKG2C+, CD3+CD56+NKG2C- or CD3+CD56-NKG2C+. One of eight sequenced donors was HCMV-seronegative; the other seven were seropositive. Sorting was limited to alpha-beta TCR-expressing T cells with an anti-gamma-delta TCR antibody in several experiments.

The TCR originated in a man between 50 and 59 years old who received an inactivated influenza vaccine. The sample consisted of CD8+ T cells sorted from PBMCs, taken 11 to 12 days after vaccination.

DNA for the CDR3: TGTGCCAGCAGCTTGGATACCGGGACAGGGGGTTCACCCCTCCACTTT. Encoded protein: CASSLDTGTGGSPLHF. The rearrangement links TRBV5-6 to TRBJ1-6, with 11 bases matching TRBD1. The V segment lost 0 bases and the J segment 9 bases; nucleotides outside the gene matches: 5. CDR1 and CDR2 (germline): SGHDT, YYEEEE. The length of the CDR3 is 16 residues.